Each of the 18 T cell receptor beta chains below was sequenced from the same sample in a study of blood T cell repertoires in COVID-19. The data were produced by immunoSEQ multiplex PCR, yet TCRdb's version contains in-frame clones alone and is incomplete. The sample carries 55,000 to 85,000 clones, about 88% recorded once. The specimen sequenced was peripheral blood. These TCRs come from a human donor in a cohort sampled during active COVID-19.

This rearrangement joins TRBV28 to TRBJ2-7; 8 nucleotides align to TRBD2. Germline V gene lookup returns CDR1 MDHEN and CDR2 SYDVKM. With 1 base clipped from V and 3 bases from J, the junction kept 8 bases outside the gene matches. This CDR3 is built from 16 residues. DNA of the CDR3: TGTGCCAGCAGTTTATCGCCAGCGGGGGAATACTACGAGCAGTACTTC. Translating it yields CASSLSPAGEYYEQYF. The entire variable domain, with the rest obtained from reference TRBV28 and TRBJ2-7, is as follows: DVKVTQSSRYLVKRTGEKVFLECVQDMDHENMFWYRQDPGLGLRLIYFSYDVKMKEKGDIPEGYSVSREKKERFSLILESASTNQTSMYLCASSLSPAGEYYEQYFGPGTRLTVT.

The chain has TRBV5-1 and TRBJ1-2; 10 bases fit TRBD1. J lost 8 bases, V lost 4 bases, and 23 bases had no gene match. The length of the CDR3 is 19 residues. CDR1 is SGHRS, CDR2 YFSETQ, per germline. The CDR3 reads CASSAYPLQPGQGSDGYTF. CDR3 DNA: TGCGCCAGCAGCGCATACCCCCTCCAGCCGGGACAGGGGAGCGACGGCTACACCTTC.

The chain links TRBV27 to TRBJ2-7, with D possibly matching TRBD1 (5 bases). CDR1 and CDR2 from the germline V gene are MNHEY and SMNVEV (reference sequence). Trimming pared 2 bases from V and 3 bases from J, leaving 11 bases between. CDR3 length: 14 amino acids. CDR3 bases: TGTGCCAGCAGTTTACAGGGTCCGAGCTACGAGCAGTACTTC. This gives the protein CASSLQGPSYEQYF.

This clone came up once. The V and J genes are TRBV29-1 and TRBJ2-1; 11 nucleotides match TRBD2. This CDR3 contains 13 residues. Germline V gene lookup returns CDR1 SQVTM and CDR2 ANQGSEA. The CDR3 DNA sequence: TGCCTTATGACTAGCGGGGCTTCCAATGAGCAGTTCTTC. It specifies CLMTSGASNEQFF.

This sequence joins TRBV28 and TRBJ2-1; tentative D call: TRBD2 (6 bases). The CDR3 contains 15 residues. Trimming cost V 5 bases and J 4 bases, with 15 bases left between them. Germline values: CDR1 MDHEN, CDR2 SYDVKM. This chain's CDR3 is CASSGSGTGYNEQFF. The CDR3 nucleotides read TGTGCCAGCAGTGGCTCGGGGACTGGATACAATGAGCAGTTCTTC.

The chain carries TRBV5-1 and TRBJ2-7; the D gene is possibly TRBD1 (5 bases). This CDR3 is 13 amino acids long. Germline CDR1 SGHRS, CDR2 YFSETQ. Trimming pared 4 bases from V and 1 base from J, leaving 9 bases between. DNA of the CDR3: TGCGCCAGCAGCCCTGGACATTCCTACGAGCAGTACTTC. It specifies CASSPGHSYEQYF.

This clone showed up just once. V usage is TRBV7-2 and J usage is TRBJ2-7, with a possible D match to TRBD2 (5 bases). Trimming removed 5 bases from V and 7 bases from J, with 9 bases in between. This CDR3 region has 11 residues. Germline loops: CDR1 SGHTA, CDR2 FQGNSA. This CDR3 reads CASSPAEEQYF. DNA for the CDR3: TGTGCCAGCAGCCCAGCGGAGGAGCAGTACTTC.

The chain has TRBV7-8 and TRBJ2-3; the D gene is possibly TRBD2 (5 bases). Trimming took off 5 bases at V and 6 bases at J, with 12 bases between the two ends. CDR1 SGHVS and CDR2 FQNEAQ come from the germline V gene. The CDR3 is made up of 13 amino acids. CDR3 bases: TGTGCCAGCAGCCTAGGGAGAGATGATACGCAGTATTTT. Translating it yields CASSLGRDDTQYF. The full variable domain, in which reference TRBV7-8 and TRBJ2-3 provide the parts outside the CDR3, is GAGVSQSPRYKVAKRGQDVALRCDPISGHVSLFWYQQALGQGPEFLTYFQNEAQLDKSGLPSDRFFAERPEGSVSTLKIQRTQQEDSAVYLCASSLGRDDTQYFGPGTRLTVL.

This clone was counted a few times. Other nucleotide sequences in the sample specify the same CDR3. V usage is TRBV5-1 and J usage is TRBJ1-1; D is uncertain. The CDR3 has 13 residues. The germline gives CDR1 SGHRS, CDR2 YFSETQ. V lost 1 base and J 1 base, leaving 5 bases between the germline ends. This chain's CDR3 is CASSLTGNTEAFF. As DNA, the CDR3 is TGCGCCAGCAGCTTGACGGGGAACACTGAAGCTTTCTTT.

V and J are TRBV3-1 (or the pseudogene TRBV3-2) and TRBJ2-7; the D gene is possibly TRBD2 (5 bases). V was shortened by 6 bases and J by 2 bases, with 14 bases between the two germline ends. The germline V gene encodes CDR1 LGHDT and CDR2 YNNKEL (reference sequence). The CDR3 consists of 14 residues. CDR3 in DNA: TGTGCCAGCAGTCTTACCGGACTCGCCTACGAGCAGTACTTC. Translated: CASSLTGLAYEQYF.

The chain carries TRBV9 and TRBJ2-3; possibly TRBD2 for D (6 bases). CDR3 length: 15 amino acids. V gave up 0 bases and J gave up 3 bases, with 11 bases separating them. CDR1 and CDR2 from the germline V gene are SGDLS and YYNGEE. The CDR3 sequence: CASSVVVGGTDTQYF. In DNA form, the CDR3 reads TGTGCCAGCAGCGTAGTGGTGGGGGGTACAGATACGCAGTATTTT.

This clone occurred once. The rearrangement links TRBV27 to TRBJ2-7; 9 bases map to TRBD2. The V and J ends lost 5 bases and 7 bases, in that order; junction bases with no gene match: 12. The CDR3 sequence is 15 residues long. Germline CDR1 and CDR2: MNHEY and SMNVEV (reference sequence). The CDR3 DNA sequence: TGTGCCAGCAGTCTCCTAGCGGGGACCTCGGGAGAGCAGTACTTC. It is translated as CASSLLAGTSGEQYF.

The genes are TRBV4-2 and TRBJ2-7; the match to TRBD1 covers 7 bases. With 1 base clipped from V and 2 bases from J, the junction kept 5 bases outside the gene matches. The CDR3 consists of 15 residues. Germline loops: CDR1 LGHNA, CDR2 YNFKEQ. CDR3 sequence (DNA): TGTGCCAGCAGCCAAGGACAGGGCCAAACCTACGAGCAGTACTTC. Translating gives CASSQGQGQTYEQYF.

This chain's CDR3 is CASSSGRFENTEAFF. CDR3 sequence (DNA): TGCGCCAGCAGCTCAGGGAGGTTTGAGAACACTGAAGCTTTCTTT. The chain uses TRBV4-1 and TRBJ1-1, with a tentative D call TRBD1 (5 bases). Germline CDR1 is MGHRA and CDR2 is YSYEKL. The CDR3 sequence is 15 residues long. Trimming removed 5 bases at V and 1 base at J, with 14 bases between.

The genes are TRBV7-3 and TRBJ2-3, with 9 bases aligning to TRBD2. The germline CDR1 and CDR2 sequences are SGHTA and FQGTGA. Unmatched junction bases numbered 3, after V lost 5 bases and J lost 6 bases. The CDR3 is made up of 13 amino acids. The CDR3 region is CASSPTSGDTQYF. In DNA form, the CDR3 reads TGTGCCAGCAGCCCCACTAGCGGGGATACGCAGTATTTT.

There are a few counts of this clone. This chain uses TRBV5-5 with TRBJ2-5, with D hard to call. The CDR3 loop spans 13 amino acids. Trimming cost V 4 bases and J 2 bases, with 9 bases left between them. Germline-derived CDR1 and CDR2 are SGHKS and YYEKEE (reference sequence). CDR3 loop: CASSPTGQETQYF. The DNA for the CDR3 is TGTGCCAGCAGCCCCACGGGTCAAGAGACCCAGTACTTC.

The V call is TRBV5-3, the J call TRBJ1-2; D ambiguous. TRBV5-3 is an ORF for which the function is uncertain. The length of the CDR3 is 12 residues. Between the trimmed V and J ends, which lost 4 bases and 4 bases, there was a span of 8 bases. CDR3 sequence reads: CARSPPGYGYTF. CDR3 bases: TGTGCCAGAAGCCCTCCAGGCTATGGCTACACCTTC.

This clone was picked up one time. V usage is TRBV19 and J usage is TRBJ2-2; 7 bases match TRBD1. The germline V gene encodes CDR1 LNHDA and CDR2 SQIVND (reference sequence). CDR3 length: 15 residues. Losses at the gene ends were 2 bases for V and 3 bases for J; bases not matched to a gene: 3. CDR3 residues: CASSIQGVDTGELFF. The CDR3 nucleotides are TGTGCCAGTAGTATACAGGGGGTTGACACCGGGGAGCTGTTTTTT. Using reference TRBV19 and TRBJ2-2 for the parts outside the CDR3, the full variable domain is DGGITQSPKYLFRKEGQNVTLSCEQNLNHDAMYWYRQDPGQGLRLIYYSQIVNDFQKGDIAEGYSVSREKKESFPLTVTSAQKNPTAFYLCASSIQGVDTGELFFGEGSRLTVL.